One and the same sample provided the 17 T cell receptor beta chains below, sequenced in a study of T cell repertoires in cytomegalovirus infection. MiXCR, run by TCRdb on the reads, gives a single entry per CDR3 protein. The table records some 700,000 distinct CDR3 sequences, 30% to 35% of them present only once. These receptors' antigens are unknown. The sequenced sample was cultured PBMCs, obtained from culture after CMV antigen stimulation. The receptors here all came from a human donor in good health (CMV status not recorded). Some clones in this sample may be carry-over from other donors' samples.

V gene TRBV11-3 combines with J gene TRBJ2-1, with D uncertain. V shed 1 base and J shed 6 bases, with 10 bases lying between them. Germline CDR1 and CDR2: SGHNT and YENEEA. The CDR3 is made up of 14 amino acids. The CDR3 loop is CASSLGHLGNEQFF. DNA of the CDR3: TGTGCCAGCAGCTTAGGACACCTTGGCAATGAGCAGTTCTTC.

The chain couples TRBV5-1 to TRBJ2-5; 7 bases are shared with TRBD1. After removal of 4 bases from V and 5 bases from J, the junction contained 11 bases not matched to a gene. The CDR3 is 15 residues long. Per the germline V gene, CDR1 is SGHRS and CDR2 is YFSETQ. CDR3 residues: CASSREFQQGETQYF. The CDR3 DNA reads TGCGCCAGCAGCCGAGAATTTCAACAGGGGGAGACCCAGTACTTC. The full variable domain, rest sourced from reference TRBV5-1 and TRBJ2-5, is KAGVTQTPRYLIKTRGQQVTLSCSPISGHRSVSWYQQTPGQGLQFLFEYFSETQRNKGNFPGRFSGRQFSNSRSEMNVSTLELGDSALYLCASSREFQQGETQYFGPGTRLLVL.

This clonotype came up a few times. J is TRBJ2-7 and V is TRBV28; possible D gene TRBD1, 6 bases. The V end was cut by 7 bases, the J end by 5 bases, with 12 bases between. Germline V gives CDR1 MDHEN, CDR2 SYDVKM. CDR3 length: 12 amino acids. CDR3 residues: CASNTGYHEQYF. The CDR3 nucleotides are TGTGCCAGCAACACAGGGTACCACGAGCAGTACTTC.

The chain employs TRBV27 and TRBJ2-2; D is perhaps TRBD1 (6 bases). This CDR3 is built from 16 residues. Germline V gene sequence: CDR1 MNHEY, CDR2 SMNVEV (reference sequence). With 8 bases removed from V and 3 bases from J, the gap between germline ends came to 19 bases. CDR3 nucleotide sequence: TGTGCCAGCGCCAGAGGGGGTTGGGTCGACACCGGGGAGCTGTTTTTT. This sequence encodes CASARGGWVDTGELFF.

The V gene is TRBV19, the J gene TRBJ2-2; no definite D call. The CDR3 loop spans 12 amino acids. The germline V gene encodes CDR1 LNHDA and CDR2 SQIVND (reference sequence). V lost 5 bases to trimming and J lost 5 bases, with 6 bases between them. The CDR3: CASSYMTGELFF. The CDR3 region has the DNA TGTGCCAGTAGTTACATGACCGGGGAGCTGTTTTTT.

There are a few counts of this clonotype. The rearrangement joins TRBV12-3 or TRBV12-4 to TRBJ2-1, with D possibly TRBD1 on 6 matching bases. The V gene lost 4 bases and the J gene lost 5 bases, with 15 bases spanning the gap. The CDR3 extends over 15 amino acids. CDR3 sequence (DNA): TGTGCCAGCAGTTCTACAGGGATCTGGGACAATGAGCAGTTCTTC. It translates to CASSSTGIWDNEQFF.

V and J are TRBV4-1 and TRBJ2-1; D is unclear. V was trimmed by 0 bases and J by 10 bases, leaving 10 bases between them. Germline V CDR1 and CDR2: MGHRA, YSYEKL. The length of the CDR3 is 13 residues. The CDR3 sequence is CASSQDEFREQFF. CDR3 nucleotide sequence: TGCGCCAGCAGCCAAGACGAGTTCCGGGAGCAGTTCTTC.

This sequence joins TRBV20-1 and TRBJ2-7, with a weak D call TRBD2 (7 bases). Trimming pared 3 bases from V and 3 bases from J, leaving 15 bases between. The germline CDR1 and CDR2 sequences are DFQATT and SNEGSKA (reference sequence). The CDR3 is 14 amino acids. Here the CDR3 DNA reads TGCAGTGCTAGCCTGGGAGGGGGAGACTACGAGCAGTACTTC. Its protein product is CSASLGGGDYEQYF.

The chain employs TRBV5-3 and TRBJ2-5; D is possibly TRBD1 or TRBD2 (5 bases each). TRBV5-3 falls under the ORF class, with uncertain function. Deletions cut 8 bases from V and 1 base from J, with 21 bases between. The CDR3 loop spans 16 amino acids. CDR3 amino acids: CASSLPGASPQETQYF. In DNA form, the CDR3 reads TGTGCCAGCAGCCTACCCGGGGCTAGCCCCCAAGAGACCCAGTACTTC.

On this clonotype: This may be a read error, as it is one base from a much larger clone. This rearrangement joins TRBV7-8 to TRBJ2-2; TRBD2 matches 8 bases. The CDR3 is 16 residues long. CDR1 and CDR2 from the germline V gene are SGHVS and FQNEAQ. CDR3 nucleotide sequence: TGTGCCAGCAGCTTAGAGGGCGGGAGGCGCACCTGGGAGCTGTTTTTT. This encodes CASSLEGGRRTWELFF. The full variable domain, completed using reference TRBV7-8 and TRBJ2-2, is GAGVSQSPRYKVAKRGQDVALRCDPISGHVSLFWYQQALGQGPEFLTYFQNEAQLDKSGLPSDRFFAERPEGSVSTLKIQRTQQEDSAVYLCASSLEGGRRTWELFFGEGSRLTVL.

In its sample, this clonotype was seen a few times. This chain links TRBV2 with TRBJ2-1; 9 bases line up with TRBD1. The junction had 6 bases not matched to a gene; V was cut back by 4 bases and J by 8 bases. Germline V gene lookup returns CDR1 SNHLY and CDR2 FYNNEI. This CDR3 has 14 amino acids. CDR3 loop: CASSVGQGIYEQFF. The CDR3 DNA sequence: TGTGCCAGCAGTGTTGGACAGGGGATCTATGAGCAGTTCTTC.

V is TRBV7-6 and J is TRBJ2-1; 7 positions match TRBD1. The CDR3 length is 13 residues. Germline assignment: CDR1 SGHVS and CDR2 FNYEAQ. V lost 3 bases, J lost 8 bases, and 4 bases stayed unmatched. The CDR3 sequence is CASSFLGQDEQFF. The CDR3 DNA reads TGTGCCAGCAGCTTTTTAGGACAGGATGAGCAGTTCTTC.

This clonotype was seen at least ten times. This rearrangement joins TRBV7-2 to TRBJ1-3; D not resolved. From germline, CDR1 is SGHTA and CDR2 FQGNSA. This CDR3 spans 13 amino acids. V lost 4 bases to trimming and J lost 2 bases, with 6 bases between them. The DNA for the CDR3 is TGTGCCAGCAGCTCAAGCGCTGGAAACACCATATATTTT. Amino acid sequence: CASSSSAGNTIYF. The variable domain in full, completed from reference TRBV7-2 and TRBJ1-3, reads GAGVSQSPSNKVTEKGKDVELRCDPISGHTALYWYRQSLGQGLEFLIYFQGNSAPDKSGLPSDRFSAERTGGSVSTLTIQRTQQEDSAVYLCASSSSAGNTIYFGEGSWLTVV.

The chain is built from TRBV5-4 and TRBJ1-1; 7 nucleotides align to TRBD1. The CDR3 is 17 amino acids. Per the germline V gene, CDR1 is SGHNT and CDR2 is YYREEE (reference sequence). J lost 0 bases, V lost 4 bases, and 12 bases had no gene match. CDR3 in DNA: TGTGCCAGCAGCATGACCGACACCAGGGGGATGAACACTGAAGCTTTCTTT. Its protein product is CASSMTDTRGMNTEAFF.

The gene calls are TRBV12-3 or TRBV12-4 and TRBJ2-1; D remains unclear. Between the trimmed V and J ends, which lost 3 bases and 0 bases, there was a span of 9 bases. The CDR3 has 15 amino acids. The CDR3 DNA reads TGTGCCAGCAGTTTTGTGCGCCACTCCTACAATGAGCAGTTCTTC. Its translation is CASSFVRHSYNEQFF.

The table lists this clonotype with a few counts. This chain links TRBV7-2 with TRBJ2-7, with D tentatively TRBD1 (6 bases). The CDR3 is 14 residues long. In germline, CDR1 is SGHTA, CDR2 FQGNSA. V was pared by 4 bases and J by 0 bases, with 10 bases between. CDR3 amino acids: CASSSQQGSYEQYF. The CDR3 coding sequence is TGTGCCAGCAGCTCACAACAGGGCTCCTACGAGCAGTACTTC. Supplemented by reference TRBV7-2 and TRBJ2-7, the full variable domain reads GAGVSQSPSNKVTEKGKDVELRCDPISGHTALYWYRQSLGQGLEFLIYFQGNSAPDKSGLPSDRFSAERTGGSVSTLTIQRTQQEDSAVYLCASSSQQGSYEQYFGPGTRLTVT.

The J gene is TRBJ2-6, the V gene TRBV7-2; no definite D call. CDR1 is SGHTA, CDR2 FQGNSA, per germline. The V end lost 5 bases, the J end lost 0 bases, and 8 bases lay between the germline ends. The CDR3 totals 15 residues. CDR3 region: CASSLITSGANVLTF. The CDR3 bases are TGTGCCAGCAGCCTCATTACCTCTGGGGCCAACGTCCTGACTTTC.